A selection of T cell receptor beta chains follows, all from one sample in a study of cytomegalovirus exposure and HLA in healthy donors. Sequencing was performed with immunoSEQ multiplex PCR; in TCRdb, only in-frame clones are kept and a portion is missing. This table has some 130,000 clones, 65% to 80% appearing once. The source material was PBMCs. The receptor set was obtained from a human donor in good health. CDR3s include the opening cysteine and the closing phenylalanine or tryptophan. The D gene is left open where the match is weak. Clone size is shown for a subset of rows, as once, few, many or a class of expanded clone.

TRBJ2-2	NA	NA	TRBV7-3	TGTGCCAGCAGCCCCCGGGTGAGCTACACCGGGGAGCTGTTTTTT	CASSPRVSYTGELFF
TRBJ2-7	NA	NA	TRBV5-1	TGCGCCAGCAGCCAAGATCGACGGGGTACCTACGAGCAGTACTTC	CASSQDRRGTYEQYF
TRBJ2-2	NA	NA	TRBV4-3	TGCGCCAGCAGCCAATCGTGGACACAGAACACCGGGGAGCTGTTTTTT	CASSQSWTQNTGELFF
TRBJ2-7	NA	few	TRBV11-2	TGTGCCAGCAGGAGACCGGGGACACCGAGCTACGAGCAGTACTTC	CASRRPGTPSYEQYF
TRBJ1-5	NA	few	TRBV7-9	TGTGCCAGCAGCTTCCCAGGGAGCAATCAGCCCCAGCATTTT	CASSFPGSNQPQHF
TRBJ2-1	NA	once	TRBV7-2	TGTGCCAGCAGCTTAGCCCCAACTATAACTGGTGAGCAGTTCTTC	CASSLAPTITGEQFF
TRBJ2-7	NA	few	TRBV5-1	TGCGCCAGCAGCTTGAACGCCGGGGATTCCTCCTACGAGCAGTACTTC	CASSLNAGDSSYEQYF
TRBJ2-4	NA	NA	TRBV6-1	TGTGCCCTAAGGTCAGGGGAGGGGAACATTCAGTACTTC	CALRSGEGNIQYF
TRBJ1-1	NA	few	TRBV6-6	TGTGCCAGCAGGGGGCAGGGCCTCAGACCCACTGAAGCTTTCTTT	CASRGQGLRPTEAFF
TRBJ2-5	NA	NA	TRBV19	TGTGCCAGTAGCCGAGGGGACTTCCAAGAGACCCAGTACTTC	CASSRGDFQETQYF
TRBJ2-1	TRBD2	NA	TRBV5-1	TGCGCCAGCAGCACGGGACTAGCGGGGATCCTCGGTGAGCAGTTCTTC	CASSTGLAGILGEQFF
TRBJ2-7	TRBD1	NA	TRBV11-2	TGTGCCAGCAGCCCTGGGACAGGGCACTACGAGCAGTACTTC	CASSPGTGHYEQYF
TRBJ1-4	TRBD1	NA	TRBV2	TGTGCCAGCAGTGAATCTCAGGGGGAACTGTTTTTT	CASSESQGELFF
TRBJ2-7	NA	NA	TRBV6-1	TGTGCCAGCAGCCACGGAGATTCAGCCGAGCAGTACTTC	CASSHGDSAEQYF
TRBJ2-5	TRBD2	once	TRBV5-4	TGTGCCAGCAGCCGAACTAGCGGAGGGACCGAGGCCCAGTACTTC	CASSRTSGGTEAQYF
TRBJ2-5	TRBD2	NA	TRBV13	TGTGCCAGCAGCTTGGGGACTAGCGAACAAGAGACCCAGTACTTC	CASSLGTSEQETQYF
TRBJ2-3	NA	NA	TRBV5-1	TGCGCCAGCAGCCTCAATTCAGGTTCCGATACGCAGTATTTT	CASSLNSGSDTQYF
TRBJ2-2	TRBD1	NA	TRBV5-1	TGCGCCAGCAGCTCGAATCCCGGGACAGGGAACACCGGGGAGCTGTTTTTT	CASSSNPGTGNTGELFF
TRBJ1-2	TRBD1	NA	TRBV28	TGTGCCAGCAGGGTACAGGGGACAAGTGGCTACACCTTC	CASRVQGTSGYTF
TRBJ2-5	TRBD1	few	TRBV2	TGTGCCAGCAGTGGGGACAGCCAAGAGACCCAGTACTTC	CASSGDSQETQYF
TRBJ1-5	NA	NA	TRBV19	TGTGCCAGTAGTATCAGGCAGGGGATGCGCAATCAGCCCCAGCATTTT	CASSIRQGMRNQPQHF
TRBJ2-6	TRBD1	NA	TRBV7-9	TGTGCCAGCAGCTTTAGGGGACAGGGCCAGGGTGGGGCCAACGTCCTGACTTTC	CASSFRGQGQGGANVLTF
TRBJ2-2	NA	NA	TRBV11-3	TGTGCCAGCTCTCCAGGGCCGAAAGACACCGGGGAGCTGTTTTTT	CASSPGPKDTGELFF
TRBJ2-1	TRBD2	NA	TRBV7-3	TGTGCCAGCAGCTTATTTATGGCGGGAGGGCGAAATGAGCAGTTCTTC	CASSLFMAGGRNEQFF
TRBJ2-5	NA	once	TRBV27	TGTGCCAGCAGAGGCAGCGGCCAAGAGACCCAGTACTTC	CASRGSGQETQYF